The clone carrying this TCR beta chain has a single count. This CDR3 region has 16 residues. V was pared by 5 bases and J by 4 bases, with 6 bases of the junction left unmatched. Per the germline V gene, CDR1 is SNHLY and CDR2 is FYNNEI. The record originates from a study of cytomegalovirus exposure and HLA in healthy donors. The primer mix had 60 Vbeta and 13 Jbeta primers. Measured with immunoSEQ multiplex PCR; TCRdb has only the in-frame clones, and not every one. The sample shows 130,000 to 150,000 clones, around 78% of them seen only once. The chain uses TRBV2 and TRBJ1-4; TRBD1 aligns across 11 bases. The sample taken for sequencing was PBMCs. This clonotype was sampled from a young woman in good health and CMV-seropositive. CDR3 sequence: CASSKLGQGGNEKLFF. The CDR3 DNA reads TGTGCCAGCAGTAAACTGGGACAGGGGGGTAATGAAAAACTGTTTTTT.